This TCR beta chain was observed in a study of shared clonotypes between healthy human individuals. On the study more broadly: Donors had three CD4 naive, three CD4 memory, two CD8 naive and one CD8 memory plate apiece.

Some clones are missing from TCRdb's copy, which holds only in-frame ones; the method was immunoSEQ multiplex PCR. The sample carries some 1,600,000 clones, under 99% recorded once. Study conclusions and caveats: Memory subsets generally showed smaller estimated richness than naive subsets did. Sorted-subset sequencing was shown by rarefaction to be incomplete despite large depth.

The CDR3 is 15 amino acids. The germline CDR1 and CDR2 sequences are SGHTA and FQGNSA. J gave up 0 bases and V 5 bases, and 5 bases lay outside the gene matches. As to this clone: Its antigen is not known.

The sequence derives from a man aged 30 to 39 in good health. The material sequenced was naive CD4+ T cells sorted from blood. Subset in this sample: CD45RA+ positively selected. The V call is TRBV7-2, the J call TRBJ2-7, with 9 bases lining up with TRBD1. DNA of the CDR3: TGTGCCAGCAGCCGGCTGACAGGGGGCTCCTACGAGCAGTACTTC. This translates into CASSRLTGGSYEQYF.